Shown below are 25 T cell receptor beta chains from a single sample sequenced in a study of PD-1 blockade in classical Hodgkin lymphoma. Libraries were prepared by immunoSEQ multiplex PCR; TCRdb keeps only in-frame clonotypes and omits some of them. This sample has 20,000 to 25,000 clones, with over 65% found just once. Time point indicated: cycle 4 day 1 (C4D1), after five to seven weeks of nivolumab. Each of the patients experienced relapse following autologous stem cell transplantation, and their brentuximab vedotin exposure differed. Sequenced here: peripheral blood mononuclear cells (PBMCs), sampled before the fourth cycle of nivolumab. These receptor sequences come from a human donor with classical Hodgkin lymphoma.

The rearrangement uses TRBV5-1 and TRBJ2-1, with a weak D call TRBD2 (6 bases). The germline V gene encodes CDR1 SGHRS and CDR2 YFSETQ. V was pared by 4 bases and J by 8 bases, with 16 bases between. This CDR3 spans 14 amino acids. CDR3 nucleotide sequence: TGCGCCAGCAGCCCAAACGGACTACACTATGAGCAGTTCTTC. Protein sequence: CASSPNGLHYEQFF. The whole variable domain, remainder taken from reference TRBV5-1 and TRBJ2-1, is KAGVTQTPRYLIKTRGQQVTLSCSPISGHRSVSWYQQTPGQGLQFLFEYFSETQRNKGNFPGRFSGRQFSNSRSEMNVSTLELGDSALYLCASSPNGLHYEQFFGPGTRLTVL.

This clone appeared once. The V call is TRBV18, the J call TRBJ1-5; the match to TRBD1 covers 9 bases. The junction had 8 bases not matched to a gene; V was cut back by 4 bases and J by 4 bases. The length of the CDR3 is 16 residues. Germline-derived CDR1 and CDR2 are KGHSH and LQKENI. CDR3 bases: TGTGCCAGCTCACTACTACAGGGGGCCCTTAATCAGCCCCAGCATTTT. Residues: CASSLLQGALNQPQHF.

The CDR3 protein is CASSLRMGLAGSQSSYNEQFF. In nucleotides, the CDR3 is TGTGCCAGCAGTTTAAGAATGGGACTAGCGGGGTCACAGAGCTCCTACAATGAGCAGTTCTTC. V usage is TRBV28 and J usage is TRBJ2-1, with 13 bases aligning to TRBD2. Germline assignment: CDR1 MDHEN and CDR2 SYDVKM. The CDR3 is made up of 21 amino acids. Trimming took 2 bases from V and 0 from J; bases not matched to a gene: 13.

The chain has TRBV6-1 and TRBJ2-3, with TRBD1 as a possible D gene (7 bases). Trimming removed 7 bases at V and 2 bases at J, with 13 bases between. The CDR3 consists of 14 residues. From germline, CDR1 is MNHNS and CDR2 SASEGT. The CDR3 here is CASKQGRITDTQYF. As DNA, the CDR3 is TGTGCCAGCAAACAGGGGAGGATCACAGATACGCAGTATTTT.

This chain connects TRBV27 to TRBJ2-7; 7 bases agree with TRBD2. CDR1 MNHEY and CDR2 SMNVEV come from the germline V gene (reference sequence). J gave up 6 bases and V 6 bases, and 17 bases lay outside the gene matches. This CDR3 is built from 16 residues. The CDR3 region has the DNA TGTGCCAGCAGGGTAGGATGGGAAGCGGGATTGTTCGAGCAGTACTTC. Encoded protein: CASRVGWEAGLFEQYF.

This chain joins TRBV5-1 and TRBJ1-1; 7 bases map to TRBD1. The ends lost 0 bases at V and 7 bases at J; junction bases unmatched: 6. Germline V lookup: CDR1 SGHRS, CDR2 YFSETQ. This CDR3 has 14 amino acids. The CDR3 loop is CASSLETGSSEAFF. In DNA, the CDR3 is TGCGCCAGCAGCTTGGAGACAGGGTCTAGTGAAGCTTTCTTT.

This chain joins TRBV28 and TRBJ2-3; 7 bases agree with TRBD1. V trimming: 2 bases; J trimming: 4 bases; junction bases outside the gene matches: 6. This CDR3 is 15 amino acids long. CDR1 is MDHEN, CDR2 SYDVKM, per germline. For the CDR3, the DNA is TGTGCCAGCAGTTTAGGGACAGTGACCTCAGATACGCAGTATTTT. This translates into CASSLGTVTSDTQYF.

The V and J genes are TRBV5-3 and TRBJ2-1, with 8 bases identical to TRBD2. TRBV5-3 has ORF status, its function being uncertain. The CDR3 is 17 residues long. The trim removed 1 base at V and 8 bases at J, leaving 14 bases unmatched. The CDR3 sequence: CARSLSVRREGIDEQFF. For the CDR3, the DNA is TGTGCCAGAAGCTTGAGCGTACGTCGGGAGGGTATAGATGAGCAGTTCTTC.

The chain employs TRBV5-6 and TRBJ1-1, with D hard to call. Trimming shortened V by 4 bases and J by 0 bases, and 10 bases separated the two germline ends. Germline-derived CDR1 and CDR2 are SGHDT and YYEEEE. The CDR3 runs 14 residues. CDR3 nucleotides: TGTGCCAGCAGCGTCACAACTATGAACACTGAAGCTTTCTTT. Amino acid sequence: CASSVTTMNTEAFF.

The CDR3 sequence is CASSQVPGLKAQYF. In DNA, the CDR3 is TGTGCCAGCAGCCAAGTCCCAGGGCTCAAGGCCCAGTACTTC. The rearrangement uses TRBV14 and TRBJ2-5; weak D call: TRBD1 (5 bases). The V end lost 1 base, the J end lost 9 bases, and 15 bases lay between the germline ends. Germline assignment: CDR1 SGHDN and CDR2 FVKESK. The CDR3 spans 14 residues.

This chain joins TRBV4-2 and TRBJ2-3; TRBD2 matches 11 bases. V lost 4 bases, J lost 2 bases, and 20 bases stayed unmatched. The CDR3 runs to 21 residues. Germline-derived CDR1 and CDR2 are LGHNA and YNFKEQ. DNA for the CDR3: TGTGCCAGCAGCCGCAGCGGCGGGACAGGGAGGACTAGCGGGTACACAGATACGCAGTATTTT. Amino acids: CASSRSGGTGRTSGYTDTQYF.

The V and J genes are TRBV6-5 and TRBJ2-5; no firm D call. CDR3 length: 13 residues. Germline CDR1 MNHEY, CDR2 SVGAGI. V lost 2 bases, J lost 3 bases, and 7 bases lay in between. CDR3 in DNA: TGTGCCAGCAGTTACGTTGCGGAAGAGACCCAGTACTTC. Its translation is CASSYVAEETQYF.

Notes on this clone: Other DNA sequences in the sample encode the same CDR3. J is TRBJ1-5 and V is TRBV4-1; TRBD1 might be the D (5 bases). V lost 4 bases and J 6 bases, leaving 10 bases between the germline ends. From germline, CDR1 is MGHRA and CDR2 YSYEKL. The CDR3 has 13 amino acids. The CDR3 reads CASSRGGVQPQHF. CDR3 nucleotide sequence: TGCGCCAGCAGCCGGGGGGGGGTTCAGCCCCAGCATTTT.

The V call is TRBV15, the J call TRBJ2-7; 10 bases are shared with TRBD2. CDR1 is LNHNV, CDR2 YYDKDF, per germline (reference sequence). This CDR3 has 13 residues. With 4 bases clipped from V and 6 bases from J, the junction kept 3 bases outside the gene matches. CDR3 loop: CATSNSGRSEQYF. Here the CDR3 DNA reads TGTGCCACCAGCAATAGCGGGAGGTCCGAGCAGTACTTC.

This sequence joins TRBV5-1 and TRBJ2-7; perhaps TRBD2 as D (5 bases). CDR1 is SGHRS and CDR2 is YFSETQ in the germline V gene. The CDR3 sequence is 14 residues long. Trimming cost V 1 base and J 2 bases, with 10 bases left between them. The CDR3 region is CASSLTTGTYEQYF. CDR3 DNA sequence: TGCGCCAGCAGCTTGACCACGGGGACCTACGAGCAGTACTTC.

V and J are TRBV2 and TRBJ2-2; perhaps TRBD1 as D (6 bases). Trimming pared 3 bases from V and 5 bases from J, leaving 13 bases between. The germline V gene has CDR1 SNHLY and CDR2 FYNNEI. CDR3 length: 15 residues. The CDR3 here is CASSENRVGTGELFF. In DNA, the CDR3 is TGTGCCAGCAGTGAGAACAGGGTGGGGACCGGGGAGCTGTTTTTT.

This chain joins TRBV2 and TRBJ1-3, with D perhaps TRBD1 (6 bases). There are 14 residues in the CDR3. Germline-derived CDR1 and CDR2 are SNHLY and FYNNEI. Trimming removed 7 bases at V and 0 bases at J, with 10 bases between. CDR3 sequence: CASNGQISGNTIYF. The CDR3 coding sequence is TGTGCCAGCAATGGACAGATCTCTGGAAACACCATATATTTT. Using reference TRBV2 and TRBJ1-3 for the parts outside the CDR3, the full variable domain is EPEVTQTPSHQVTQMGQEVILRCVPISNHLYFYWYRQILGQKVEFLVSFYNNEISEKSEIFDDQFSVERPDGSNFTLKIRSTKLEDSAMYFCASNGQISGNTIYFGEGSWLTVV.

This rearrangement joins TRBV14 to TRBJ2-7, with a weak D call TRBD2 (6 bases). CDR3 length: 16 amino acids. The germline V gene has CDR1 SGHDN and CDR2 FVKESK. The V end was cut by 1 base, the J end by 4 bases, with 17 bases between. Written as DNA, the CDR3 is TGTGCCAGCAGCCAAGGGTGGGGGACCGGGGGATACGAGCAGTACTTC. It specifies CASSQGWGTGGYEQYF.

The chain couples TRBV4-1 to TRBJ1-1; D is unclear. The CDR3 sequence is 15 residues long. Germline CDR1 MGHRA, CDR2 YSYEKL. V lost 0 bases and J 9 bases, leaving 17 bases between the germline ends. The CDR3 loop is CASSQDWGNQYQAFF. The CDR3 nucleotides read TGCGCCAGCAGCCAAGATTGGGGAAACCAATATCAAGCTTTCTTT.

The V and J genes are TRBV2 and TRBJ2-1, with D hard to call. V lost 5 bases and J lost 0, with 17 bases in between. This CDR3 spans 17 amino acids. Per the germline V gene, CDR1 is SNHLY and CDR2 is FYNNEI. The CDR3 DNA sequence: TGTGCCAGCAGTCGTAACCTACCGCAGAGCTCCTACAATGAGCAGTTCTTC. Translated, it gives CASSRNLPQSSYNEQFF.

J is TRBJ2-7 and V is TRBV5-1; 7 bases are shared with TRBD2. Germline values: CDR1 SGHRS, CDR2 YFSETQ. Trimming removed 0 bases from V and 3 bases from J; junction bases left unmatched: 6. This CDR3 region has 15 residues. CDR3 sequence reads: CASSLGGGSLYEQYF. The CDR3 DNA sequence: TGCGCCAGCAGCTTGGGTGGCGGGAGTCTCTACGAGCAGTACTTC.

This chain joins TRBV11-2 and TRBJ2-2, with TRBD2 identical over 15 bases. The germline V gene encodes CDR1 SGHAT and CDR2 FQNNGV. The J segment lost 7 bases and the V segment lost 4 bases, leaving 10 bases of the junction unmatched. This CDR3 is built from 18 residues. In nucleotides, the CDR3 is TGTGCCAGCAGCTCGTTCGGGACTAGCGGGAGGCGGGACGGGGAGCTGTTTTTT. Its protein is CASSSFGTSGRRDGELFF. Variable domain in full (rest from reference TRBV11-2 and TRBJ2-2): EAGVAQSPRYKIIEKRQSVAFWCNPISGHATLYWYQQILGQGPKLLIQFQNNGVVDDSQLPKDRFSAERLKGVDSTLKIQPAKLEDSAVYLCASSSFGTSGRRDGELFFGEGSRLTVL.

V and J are TRBV6-5 and TRBJ2-3; D is uncertain. V was trimmed by 9 bases and J by 0 bases, leaving 4 bases between them. Per germline, CDR1 MNHEY and CDR2 SVGAGI. The CDR3 length is 11 residues. CDR3: CARQSTDTQYF. The DNA for the CDR3 is TGTGCCAGGCAGAGCACAGATACGCAGTATTTT.

This chain joins TRBV4-1 and TRBJ2-2, with no clear D. The ends were cut back, 0 bases at V and 5 bases at J, with 10 bases in the middle. Germline-derived CDR1 and CDR2 are MGHRA and YSYEKL. The CDR3 is made up of 15 amino acids. The CDR3 is CASSQEGPGTGELFF. CDR3 sequence (DNA): TGCGCCAGCAGCCAAGAAGGGCCCGGGACCGGGGAGCTGTTTTTT.

The chain carries TRBV30 and TRBJ1-2; D is unclear. The CDR3 extends over 16 amino acids. V was clipped by 5 bases and J by 3 bases, with 22 bases between them. From germline, CDR1 is GTSNPN and CDR2 SVGIG (reference sequence). For the CDR3, the DNA is TGTGCCTGGGCCCCCGGGCTCCAACTCTGGGACTATGGCTACACCTTC. It yields the protein CAWAPGLQLWDYGYTF.